This T cell receptor beta chain was obtained from a study of control samples from healthy donors and cancer patients. TCRdb's table, derived via immunoSEQ multiplex PCR, lists solely in-frame clones and lacks some. Of some 100,000 clones listed, approximately 90% were seen once; the top ten hold roughly 7.7%. This CDR3 region has 14 residues. J was trimmed by 10 bases and V by 2 bases; bases with no gene match: 3. Sequenced: blood. V usage is TRBV23-1 and J usage is TRBJ2-1; 12 nucleotides agree with TRBD2. TRBV23-1 is known as an ORF, though its function is uncertain. The receptor was isolated from a man aged 30 to 39 in good health. CDR3 DNA sequence: TGCGCCAGCAGTCAACGAGGGACTAGCGGGGAGCAGTTCTTC. Residues: CASSQRGTSGEQFF.